The entry below describes one T cell receptor beta chain. Its target is not known. The data are from a study of cytotoxic CD8 clonotypes in ibrutinib-treated CLL. Study overall: After median around six years, approximately 15 stayed in remission, around twelve progressed; responses roughly 25 partial, 2 complete. Once treatment had gone on for a median of roughly eleven months, range 6 to 36, response samples were drawn.

Assay: immunoSEQ multiplex PCR; the TCRdb copy retains only in-frame clones and omits some. The repertoire holds 45,000 to 55,000 clones, with 45% to 55% as singletons. Study findings and constraints: Upon ibrutinib response clonality rose, and upon progression it fell back toward baseline.

This TCR was recovered from a human donor with chronic lymphocytic leukemia. The sequences come from PBMCs, collected after 12 months of ibrutinib treatment.

The CDR3 DNA sequence: TGCGCCAGCAGCCAAGGAGAAGGGAGGGGTTATGGCTACACCTTC. It encodes CASSQGEGRGYGYTF. This chain uses TRBV4-1 with TRBJ1-2, with a possible D match to TRBD1 (5 bases). V was clipped by 1 base and J by 5 bases, with 14 bases between them. The germline gives CDR1 MGHRA, CDR2 YSYEKL. The CDR3 spans 15 residues.